Reported below is one T cell receptor beta chain. The antigen is undetermined. The data derive from a study of chemoradiotherapy in HPV16-positive cancers. Study-wide results and limits: Functional assays defining HPV-specific T cells used only two HPV16-positive patients.

Trimming cost V 0 bases and J 5 bases; bases outside gene matches: 6. This CDR3 has 16 residues. Per germline, CDR1 SGHRS and CDR2 YFSETQ. Method: immunoSEQ multiplex PCR; TCRdb's copy keeps in-frame clones and lacks some. The repertoire has thousands of clones, about 81% of them found once; the top ten carry under 20%. V usage is TRBV5-1 and J usage is TRBJ2-2; 8 bases line up with TRBD1. The sample was acquired from a patient who underwent chemoradiotherapy. The source of this sequence is a human donor with HPV-associated anogenital cancer. In DNA, the CDR3 is TGCGCCAGCAGCTTGGCCGGGGGACAGGCAACCGGGGAGCTGTTTTTT. Its protein is CASSLAGGQATGELFF.